The rows below give T cell receptor beta chains drawn from one sample of a study of response to subunit inactivated influenza vaccine. MiXCR was run by TCRdb on the RT-PCR reads, yielding one entry per CDR3 protein. The profile shows around 530,000 distinct CDR3 sequences, approximately 15% of them singletons. The specimen was CD4+ T cells sorted from PBMCs, collected around 25 months after vaccination. Every receptor here comes from a man between 50 and 69 years old who received an inactivated influenza vaccine. Each CDR3 is given with its conserved first and last residue. Fields, in order: CDR3 length, clone size, J gene, D gene, V gene, CDR3 DNA, CDR3 protein. The D gene is left open where the match is weak. A row's size may be missing; if present it is once, few, many or a size class.

16	few	TRBJ2-1	TRBD1	TRBV7-9	TGTGCCAGCAGCTTAGACCCAGGACAGGGGGCCTATGAGCAGTTCTTC	CASSLDPGQGAYEQFF
16	few	TRBJ2-7	NA	TRBV28	TGTGCCAGCAGTTTAATTGGAGCCAGGGGATCCTACGAGCAGTACTTC	CASSLIGARGSYEQYF
15	few	TRBJ2-1	TRBD2	TRBV20-1	TGCAGTGCCTCCCATAGGACTAGCGGTTACAATGAGCAGTTCTTC	CSASHRTSGYNEQFF
11	NA	TRBJ2-5	NA	TRBV7-2	TGTGCCAGCAGCTTAGGGGGGACCCTGTACTTC	CASSLGGTLYF
12	many	TRBJ1-1	NA	TRBV29-1	TGCAGCGTTTCAAGGGGGGATAGTGAAGCTTTCTTT	CSVSRGDSEAFF
14	NA	TRBJ2-5	TRBD2	TRBV12-3/TRBV12-4	TGTGCCAGCAGTCATACTAGCGGCCAAGAGACCCAGTACTTC	CASSHTSGQETQYF
15	NA	TRBJ1-6	TRBD1	TRBV6-2/TRBV6-3	TGTGCCAGCAAGTACAGGGGCGACTATAATTCACCCCTCCACTTT	CASKYRGDYNSPLHF
14	few	TRBJ2-2	NA	TRBV6-1	TGTGCCAGCAGGACAGAATCGAACACCGGGGAGCTGTTTTTT	CASRTESNTGELFF
13	few	TRBJ2-7	NA	TRBV3-1	TGTGCCAGCCGGAAGACAGACTCCTACGAGCAGTACTTC	CASRKTDSYEQYF
15	many	TRBJ1-2	NA	TRBV3-1	TGTGCCAGCAGCCAAGACCCCCAGGGGTTCGGTGGCTACACCTTC	CASSQDPQGFGGYTF
12	many	TRBJ2-1	NA	TRBV20-1	TGCAGTGCTAGGGCTAGCCTCCGTGAGCAGTTCTTC	CSARASLREQFF
15	NA	TRBJ2-2	TRBD2	TRBV20-1	TGCAGTGCTACCCCCACTAGCGGGAGCTCCGGGGAGCTGTTTTTT	CSATPTSGSSGELFF
15	NA	TRBJ2-7	NA	TRBV28	TGTGCCAGCAGTCCCCCCTTAGCGAGCTCCTACGAGCAGTACTTC	CASSPPLASSYEQYF
14	NA	TRBJ1-6	NA	TRBV29-1	TGCAGCGTTGCAGAGAGCTCCTATAATTCACCCCTCCACTTT	CSVAESSYNSPLHF
14	NA	TRBJ1-3	NA	TRBV3-1	TGTGCCAGCACCCAGGGTCCAGCTGGAAACACCATATATTTT	CASTQGPAGNTIYF
20	many	TRBJ2-4	TRBD1	TRBV11-2	TGTGCCAGCAGCTTGGGCGACAGGGGACAGCCCAAAGCGGCCAAAAACATTCAGTACTTC	CASSLGDRGQPKAAKNIQYF
15	NA	TRBJ2-5	NA	TRBV6-1	TGTGCCAGCAGTGAAATGGCCCACGGGCAGGAGACCCAGTACTTC	CASSEMAHGQETQYF
16	NA	TRBJ1-2	NA	TRBV12-3/TRBV12-4	TGTGCCAGCAGCACCCCCATCGGGGACTGGAACTATGGCTACACCTTC	CASSTPIGDWNYGYTF
13	few	TRBJ2-5	TRBD1	TRBV15	TGTGCCACCAGTCAGGGGGTTCAAGAGACCCAGTACTTC	CATSQGVQETQYF
16	few	TRBJ2-5	TRBD2	TRBV5-1	TGCGCCAGCAGCTTCTTGGCTAGCGGGGCGCAAGAGACCCAGTACTTC	CASSFLASGAQETQYF
15	NA	TRBJ2-1	TRBD2	TRBV28	TGTGCCAGCAGTCCACCGGGACTAGTTAACAATGAGCAGTTCTTC	CASSPPGLVNNEQFF
15	NA	TRBJ2-3	NA	TRBV5-1	TGCGCCAGCAGCTCTGCACAGGGGGGGCCAGATACGCAGTATTTT	CASSSAQGGPDTQYF
15	NA	TRBJ2-1	NA	TRBV10-3	TGTGCCATCAGTGAAGGTTTACGGGCCTCTGGTGAGCAGTTCTTC	CAISEGLRASGEQFF
15	few	TRBJ2-1	TRBD1	TRBV5-6	TGTGCCAGCAGCCTGCCGGGACAGGGGGCCGGGGAGCAGTTCTTC	CASSLPGQGAGEQFF
15	NA	TRBJ2-1	NA	TRBV5-1	TGCGCCAGCAGCTTGGATTGGACATCCTACAATGAGCAGTTCTTC	CASSLDWTSYNEQFF
13	NA	TRBJ1-6	NA	TRBV12-3/TRBV12-4	TGTGCCAGCAAACAGGTGGATAATTCACCCCTCCACTTT	CASKQVDNSPLHF
14	NA	TRBJ1-2	TRBD1	TRBV20-1	TGCAGTGCTACCCGGACAGGGGCCATGGGGGGCTACACCTTC	CSATRTGAMGGYTF
14	NA	TRBJ2-7	TRBD1	TRBV10-2	TGCGCCAGCAGACAGGGGGGCGCGACAGGCGAGCAGTACTTC	CASRQGGATGEQYF
14	few	TRBJ2-1	TRBD2	TRBV7-2	TGTGCCAGCAGCTCTCGGACTAGAGGCAATGAGCAGTTCTTC	CASSSRTRGNEQFF
14	few	TRBJ2-7	TRBD1	TRBV7-9	TGTGCCAGCAGCCGGGGGACAGGGGAATACGAGCAGTACTTC	CASSRGTGEYEQYF
15	NA	TRBJ2-7	NA	TRBV14	TGTGCCAGCAGCCCTAGGTATGAGAGCTCCTACGAGCAGTACTTC	CASSPRYESSYEQYF
16	few	TRBJ1-2	TRBD1	TRBV10-3	TGTGCCATCAGTGTTGGGGTGGGGACAGGCGATTCTGGCTACACCTTC	CAISVGVGTGDSGYTF
16	few	TRBJ1-1	NA	TRBV20-1	TGCAGTGCTAGGTCGCCGCAGGGTAGTAGGAACACTGAAGCTTTCTTT	CSARSPQGSRNTEAFF
15	few	TRBJ2-3	NA	TRBV11-1	TGTGCCAGCAGCTTAGTAATGGCAGACAAAGATACGCAGTATTTT	CASSLVMADKDTQYF
11	NA	TRBJ1-3	NA	TRBV6-6	TGTGCCAGCGGCGCGGGTAACACCATATATTTT	CASGAGNTIYF
15	few	TRBJ1-6	TRBD1	TRBV5-1	TGCGCCAGCAGCCCGCGGGACAGCAATAATTCACCCCTCCACTTT	CASSPRDSNNSPLHF
17	NA	TRBJ2-2	NA	TRBV4-1	TGCGCCAGCAGCCAAGGGAGAGGGGCCATGCGGTCCGGGGAGCTGTTTTTT	CASSQGRGAMRSGELFF
12	NA	TRBJ2-3	NA	TRBV11-1	TGTGCCAGCAGCCCGGAGTGGGATACGCAGTATTTT	CASSPEWDTQYF
15	NA	TRBJ2-1	TRBD2	TRBV9	TGTGCCAGCAGCGTAGTCGGGACTAGCGGAAATGAGCAGTTCTTC	CASSVVGTSGNEQFF
13	NA	TRBJ1-2	NA	TRBV12-3/TRBV12-4	TGTGCCAGCAGTTTAGAGGGACGGTTTTCCCGACTCTTC	CASSLEGRFSRLF
11	few	TRBJ1-2	NA	TRBV10-3	TGTGCCATCAGTGGGGAGTATGGCTACACCTTC	CAISGEYGYTF
14	few	TRBJ2-5	NA	TRBV28	TGTGCCAGCAGTTTTCTGGGACCCGCCGAGACCCAGTACTTC	CASSFLGPAETQYF
13	NA	TRBJ2-7	NA	TRBV11-3	TGTGCCAGCAGCATACGACCGACAGCGGAGCAGTACTTC	CASSIRPTAEQYF
20	few	TRBJ2-1	TRBD2	TRBV5-1	TGCGCCAGCAGCTTCGTAGGAGGTGGGACTAGCGGGGGAGCCTACAATGAGCAGTTCTTC	CASSFVGGGTSGGAYNEQFF
12	NA	TRBJ1-2	TRBD1	TRBV7-9	TGTGCCAGCAGCGGTCAGGACAGGGGCTGGACCTTC	CASSGQDRGWTF